These 13 T cell receptor beta chains share one sample of origin, sequenced in a study of cytomegalovirus exposure and HLA in healthy donors. TCRdb's copy holds only in-frame clones and misses some; the assay was immunoSEQ multiplex PCR. In the table there are 130,000 to 150,000 clones, roughly nine tenths of which are singletons. The sample was PBMCs. These receptors originate from a young man in good health and CMV-seronegative.

The V and J genes are TRBV5-4 and TRBJ2-1; 16 nucleotides align to TRBD2. This CDR3 is 19 amino acids long. Germline V gives CDR1 SGHNT, CDR2 YYREEE (reference sequence). The V gene end was trimmed by 4 bases and the J gene end by 7 bases; junction bases not matched to a gene: 14. The CDR3 region is CASSIIGTSGRGVENEQFF. As DNA, the CDR3 is TGTGCCAGCAGCATAATAGGGACTAGCGGGAGGGGGGTAGAGAATGAGCAGTTCTTC.

This chain uses TRBV5-5 with TRBJ1-5, with D perhaps TRBD1 (5 bases). The V and J ends lost 0 bases and 0 bases respectively, with 10 bases between them. Per germline, CDR1 SGHKS and CDR2 YYEKEE (reference sequence). This CDR3 comprises 16 residues. CDR3 in DNA: TGTGCCAGCAGCTTGGTTGGGGCAGATAGCAATCAGCCCCAGCATTTT. Its translation is CASSLVGADSNQPQHF.

V is TRBV7-2 and J is TRBJ2-7; D possibly corresponds to TRBD2 (6 bases). This CDR3 is 16 amino acids long. Looked up from germline, CDR1 is SGHTA and CDR2 is FQGNSA. Trimming took 6 bases from V and 4 from J, leaving 22 bases between them. The CDR3 region has the DNA TGTGCCAGCAGTCCAGGACTATATCGTACCGGGTACGAGCAGTACGTC. It translates to CASSPGLYRTGYEQYV.

The rearrangement uses TRBV7-9 and TRBJ1-4; no firm D call. V lost 5 bases to trimming and J lost 0 bases, with 16 bases between them. Germline values: CDR1 SEHNR, CDR2 FQNEAQ (reference sequence). This CDR3 has 17 amino acids. The CDR3 reads CASSPLGRTATNEKLFF. In DNA form, the CDR3 reads TGTGCCAGCAGCCCCCTTGGCCGGACTGCAACTAATGAAAAACTGTTTTTT.

The CDR3 here is CASSLVGGINTGELFF. DNA of the CDR3: TGCGCCAGCAGCTTGGTTGGAGGGATTAACACCGGGGAGCTGTTTTTT. The genes are TRBV5-1 and TRBJ2-2, with a weak D call TRBD2 (6 bases). CDR3 size: 16 residues. Germline V CDR1 and CDR2: SGHRS, YFSETQ. V was shortened by 0 bases and J by 2 bases, with 11 bases between the two germline ends.

The chain employs TRBV5-4 and TRBJ2-7; the D gene is possibly TRBD2 (7 bases). Between the trimmed V and J ends, which lost 4 bases and 7 bases, there was a span of 27 bases. This CDR3 is 17 amino acids long. The germline V gene encodes CDR1 SGHNT and CDR2 YYREEE (reference sequence). As DNA, the CDR3 is TGTGCCAGCAGCCCCAACACAGGGAGGGATTTTACAAGAGAGCAGTACTTC. The encoded protein is CASSPNTGRDFTREQYF.

The chain recombines TRBV27 with TRBJ1-3; TRBD1 might be the D (6 bases). V was pared by 6 bases and J by 7 bases, with 19 bases between. This CDR3 has 15 amino acids. Per the germline V gene, CDR1 is MNHEY and CDR2 is SMNVEV (reference sequence). This CDR3 is CASSPDPTGPNTIYF. The CDR3 DNA reads as TGTGCCAGCAGCCCTGACCCCACAGGGCCGAACACCATATATTTT.

The rearrangement uses TRBV11-2 and TRBJ2-7; D perhaps matches TRBD2 (6 bases). CDR3 size: 15 residues. CDR1 is SGHAT and CDR2 is FQNNGV in the germline V gene. V lost 1 base to trimming and J lost 10 bases, with 20 bases between them. CDR3: CASSLGGVPGTLQYF. As DNA, the CDR3 is TGTGCCAGCAGCTTAGGCGGGGTCCCCGGGACGCTTCAGTACTTC.

The chain has TRBV7-6 and TRBJ2-2; TRBD1 is a possible D gene (5 bases). This CDR3 region has 15 residues. The germline CDR1 and CDR2 sequences are SGHVS and FNYEAQ. V dropped 3 bases and J dropped 2 bases, with 10 bases sitting between them. The CDR3, as DNA: TGTGCCAGCAGCTTGAAACAGGTTAACACCGGGGAGCTGTTTTTT. Its translation: CASSLKQVNTGELFF.

The chain employs TRBV7-9 and TRBJ2-1; D is possibly TRBD1 (5 bases). Trimming left V 6 bases short and J 15 bases short, with 15 bases between. The germline gives CDR1 SEHNR, CDR2 FQNEAQ (reference sequence). CDR3 length equals 11 residues. In DNA, the CDR3 is TGTGCCAGCAGTAAGGACATTTTTGTGTTCTTC. Amino acids: CASSKDIFVFF.

The chain employs TRBV7-9 and TRBJ2-7; 8 positions match TRBD1. Germline-derived CDR1 and CDR2 are SEHNR and FQNEAQ (reference sequence). Unmatched junction bases numbered 13, after V lost 4 bases and J lost 2 bases. This CDR3 has 17 residues. The CDR3 region is CASSSVNRDRRTYEQYF. The CDR3 DNA sequence: TGTGCCAGCAGCTCAGTAAACCGGGACAGGAGGACCTACGAGCAGTACTTC.

This clone was observed a single time. V usage is TRBV14 and J usage is TRBJ1-2; perhaps TRBD1 as D (5 bases). Germline lookup yields CDR1 SGHDN and CDR2 FVKESK. The CDR3 sequence is 14 residues long. V gave up 4 bases and J gave up 3 bases, with 12 bases separating them. CDR3: CASSPLGADYGYTF. The CDR3 DNA reads as TGTGCCAGCAGCCCTCTAGGGGCTGACTATGGCTACACCTTC.

This clone was recorded a few times. The chain is built from TRBV25-1 and TRBJ1-2; perhaps TRBD1 as D (6 bases). CDR1 and CDR2 from the germline V gene are MGHDK and SYGVNS. The CDR3 loop spans 12 amino acids. V dropped 7 bases and J dropped 8 bases, with 14 bases sitting between them. The CDR3 sequence is CASNPPQGGYTF. The DNA of the CDR3 is TGTGCCAGCAATCCCCCACAGGGAGGCTACACCTTC.